This T cell receptor beta chain derives from a study of OX40 agonist ivuxolimab in advanced cancers. The study, taken as a whole, reports: Clones of CD4+ and CD8+ blood T cells grew by week 6 at doses of 0.1 to 3.0 mg/kg.

At cycle 4 day 1, cycle 7 day 1, and baseline, blood was sampled. Sequencing was performed with immunoSEQ multiplex PCR; in TCRdb, only in-frame clones are kept and a portion is missing. This table holds 40,000 or so clones, 80% found once. Germline V CDR1 and CDR2: LGHNT, FRNRAP. The ends lost 7 bases at V and 4 bases at J; junction bases unmatched: 12. This CDR3 has 17 residues. Points on this clone: What it binds is unknown.

The receptor's source is an adult with an advanced solid tumor such as melanoma, head and neck, liver or kidney cancer. The chain links TRBV12-5 to TRBJ2-3, with 12 bases matching TRBD2. The source was CD4+ or CD8+ T cells sorted from blood, collected in a trial of the OX40 agonist ivuxolimab. CDR3 amino acids: CASDPSSSGRASDTQYF. The CDR3 coding sequence is TGTGCTAGTGATCCCTCCTCTAGCGGGAGGGCCTCAGATACGCAGTATTTT.